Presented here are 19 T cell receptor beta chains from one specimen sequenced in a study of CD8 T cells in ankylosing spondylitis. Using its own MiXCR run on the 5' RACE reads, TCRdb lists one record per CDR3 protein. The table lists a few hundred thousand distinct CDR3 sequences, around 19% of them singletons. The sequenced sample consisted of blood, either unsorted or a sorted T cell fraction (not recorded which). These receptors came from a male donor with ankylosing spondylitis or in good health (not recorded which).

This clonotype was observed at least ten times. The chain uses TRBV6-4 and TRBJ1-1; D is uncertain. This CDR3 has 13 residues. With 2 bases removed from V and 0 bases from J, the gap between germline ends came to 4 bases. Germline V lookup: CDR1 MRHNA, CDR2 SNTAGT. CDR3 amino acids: CASSDTVNTEAFF. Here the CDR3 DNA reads TGTGCCAGCAGTGACACAGTGAACACTGAAGCTTTCTTT.

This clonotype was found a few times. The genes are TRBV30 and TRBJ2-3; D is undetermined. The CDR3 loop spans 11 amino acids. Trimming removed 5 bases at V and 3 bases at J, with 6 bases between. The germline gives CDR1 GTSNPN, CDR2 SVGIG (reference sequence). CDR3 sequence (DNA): TGTGCCTGGGAACAAACAGATACGCAGTATTTT. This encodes CAWEQTDTQYF.

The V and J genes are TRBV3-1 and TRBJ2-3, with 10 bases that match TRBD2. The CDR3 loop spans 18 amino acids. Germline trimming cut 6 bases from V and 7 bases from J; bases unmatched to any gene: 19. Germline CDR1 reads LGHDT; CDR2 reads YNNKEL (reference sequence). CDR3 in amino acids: CASSSGGSGGTLGNTQYF. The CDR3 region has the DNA TGTGCCAGCAGTTCCGGGGGTAGCGGGGGGACCCTTGGGAATACGCAGTATTTT.

CDR3 loop: CASSMSDNEQFF. CDR3 nucleotide sequence: TGTGCCAGCAGTATGTCTGACAATGAGCAGTTCTTC. The chain is built from TRBV2 and TRBJ2-1; D gene unclear. In germline, CDR1 is SNHLY, CDR2 FYNNEI. The CDR3 is 12 amino acids. V lost 5 bases to trimming and J lost 5 bases, with 7 bases between them.

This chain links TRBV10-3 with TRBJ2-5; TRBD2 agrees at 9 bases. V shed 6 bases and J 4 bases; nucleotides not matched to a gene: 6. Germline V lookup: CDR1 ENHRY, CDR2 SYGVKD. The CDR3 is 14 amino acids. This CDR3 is CAISPTSGGETQYF. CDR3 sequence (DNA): TGTGCCATCAGCCCGACTAGCGGTGGAGAGACCCAGTACTTC.

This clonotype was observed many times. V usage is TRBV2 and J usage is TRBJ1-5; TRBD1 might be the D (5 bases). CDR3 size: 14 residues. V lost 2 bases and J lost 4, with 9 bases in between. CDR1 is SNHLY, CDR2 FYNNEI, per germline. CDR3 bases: TGTGCCAGCAGTGAATTGGGGGGAAATCAGCCCCAGCATTTT. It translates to CASSELGGNQPQHF.

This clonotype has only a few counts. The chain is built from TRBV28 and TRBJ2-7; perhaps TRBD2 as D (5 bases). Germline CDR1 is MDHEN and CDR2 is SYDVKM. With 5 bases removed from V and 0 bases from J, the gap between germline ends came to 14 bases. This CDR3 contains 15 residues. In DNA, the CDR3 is TGTGCCAGCAGTAACCCGGGGTCCCGCTCCTACGAGCAGTACGTC. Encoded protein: CASSNPGSRSYEQYV.

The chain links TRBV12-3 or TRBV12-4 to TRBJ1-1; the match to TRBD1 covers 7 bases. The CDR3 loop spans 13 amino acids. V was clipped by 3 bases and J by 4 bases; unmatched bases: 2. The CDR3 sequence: CASSFRQGTEAFF. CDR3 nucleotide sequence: TGTGCCAGCAGTTTCCGACAGGGCACTGAAGCTTTCTTT.

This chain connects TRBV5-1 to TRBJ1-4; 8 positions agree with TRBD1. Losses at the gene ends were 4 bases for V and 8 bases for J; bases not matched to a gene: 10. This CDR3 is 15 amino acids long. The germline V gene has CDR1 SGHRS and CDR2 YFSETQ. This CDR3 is CASSGTGTGSEKLFF. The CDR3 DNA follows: TGCGCCAGCAGCGGGACCGGGACAGGATCCGAAAAACTGTTTTTT.

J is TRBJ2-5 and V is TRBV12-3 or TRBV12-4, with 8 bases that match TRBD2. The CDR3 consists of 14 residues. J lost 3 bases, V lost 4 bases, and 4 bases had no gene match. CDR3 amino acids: CASSSTSVEETQYF. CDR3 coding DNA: TGTGCCAGCAGTTCGACTAGCGTAGAAGAGACCCAGTACTTC.

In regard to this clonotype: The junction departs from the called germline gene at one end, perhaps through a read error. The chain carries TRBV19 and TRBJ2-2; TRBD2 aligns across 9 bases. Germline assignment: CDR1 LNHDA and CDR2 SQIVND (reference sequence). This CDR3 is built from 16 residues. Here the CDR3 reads CASSHLAGASEGALFF. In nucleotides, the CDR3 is TGTGCCAGTAGCCACTTAGCGGGGGCTTCAGAGGGGGCGCTGTTTTTT.

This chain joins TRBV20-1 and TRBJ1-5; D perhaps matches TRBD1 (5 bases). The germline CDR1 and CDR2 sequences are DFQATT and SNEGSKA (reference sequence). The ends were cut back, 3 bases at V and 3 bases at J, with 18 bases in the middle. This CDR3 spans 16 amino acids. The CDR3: CSASHRSSGINQPQHF. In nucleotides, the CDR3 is TGCAGTGCTAGTCACAGATCGTCAGGGATCAATCAGCCCCAGCATTTT.

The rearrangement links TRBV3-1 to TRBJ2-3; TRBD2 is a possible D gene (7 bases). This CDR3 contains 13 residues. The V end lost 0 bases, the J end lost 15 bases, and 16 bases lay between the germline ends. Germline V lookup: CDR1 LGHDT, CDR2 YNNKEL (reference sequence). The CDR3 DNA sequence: TGTGCCAGCAGCCAAGAGGGGGGGGGCAGAACCTATTTT. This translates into CASSQEGGGRTYF.

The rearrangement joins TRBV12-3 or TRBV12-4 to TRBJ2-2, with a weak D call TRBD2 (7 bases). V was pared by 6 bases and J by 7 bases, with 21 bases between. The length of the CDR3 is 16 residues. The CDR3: CASSRVRRGQDGELFF. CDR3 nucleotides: TGTGCCAGCAGCAGGGTTCGGCGGGGGCAGGACGGGGAGCTGTTTTTT.

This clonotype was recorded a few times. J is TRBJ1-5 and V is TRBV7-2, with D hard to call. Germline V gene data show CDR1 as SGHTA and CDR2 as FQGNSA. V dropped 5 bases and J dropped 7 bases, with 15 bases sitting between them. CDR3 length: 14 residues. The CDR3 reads CASSASSGNQPQHF. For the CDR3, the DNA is TGTGCCAGCAGCGCTAGTAGTGGGAACCAGCCCCAGCATTTT.

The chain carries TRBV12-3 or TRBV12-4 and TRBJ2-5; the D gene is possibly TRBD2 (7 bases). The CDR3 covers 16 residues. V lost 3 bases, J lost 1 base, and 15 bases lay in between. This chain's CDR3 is CASSFDRGAFQETQYF. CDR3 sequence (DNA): TGTGCCAGCAGTTTCGACCGGGGGGCCTTCCAAGAGACCCAGTACTTC.

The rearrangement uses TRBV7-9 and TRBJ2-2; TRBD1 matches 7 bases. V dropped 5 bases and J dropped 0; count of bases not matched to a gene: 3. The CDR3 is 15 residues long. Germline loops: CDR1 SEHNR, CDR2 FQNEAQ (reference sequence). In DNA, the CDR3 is TGTGCCAGCAGCCGGGACAGCCCGAACACCGGGGAGCTGTTTTTT. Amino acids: CASSRDSPNTGELFF.

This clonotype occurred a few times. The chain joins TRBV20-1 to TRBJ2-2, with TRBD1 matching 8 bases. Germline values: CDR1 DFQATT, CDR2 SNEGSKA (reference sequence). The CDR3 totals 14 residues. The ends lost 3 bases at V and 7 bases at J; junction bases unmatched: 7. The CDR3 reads CSASSQGAVGELFF. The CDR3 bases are TGCAGTGCTAGTAGTCAGGGGGCAGTCGGGGAGCTGTTTTTT.

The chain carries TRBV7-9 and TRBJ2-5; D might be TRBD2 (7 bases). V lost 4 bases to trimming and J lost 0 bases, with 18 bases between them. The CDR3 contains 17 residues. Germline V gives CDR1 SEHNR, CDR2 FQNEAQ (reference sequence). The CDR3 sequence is CASSSPGAGAYQETQYF. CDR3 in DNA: TGTGCCAGCAGCTCCCCTGGGGCGGGGGCGTACCAAGAGACCCAGTACTTC.